The entry below describes one T cell receptor beta chain. This sample is part of a study of blood T cell repertoires in COVID-19. Study information: The samples span acute and convalescent COVID-19 from the United States, Italy and Spain.

Trimming took 7 bases from V and 1 from J; bases not matched to a gene: 5. Germline loops: CDR1 SGHAT, CDR2 FQNNGV. This CDR3 comprises 14 residues. Participant age was roughly 18 to 100 years, and participants resided in about two dozen US areas. Allocation to cohorts depended on clinical history reported by the participants. In the authors' workflow: Researchers report that nucleated cell counts were estimated from reference gene primer amplification. The protocol was immunoSEQ multiplex PCR, while the TCRdb copy is restricted to in-frame clones and leaves out a portion. V, J and clone size derive from that table, while D and trimming were established from the DNA sequence. The sample lists fewer than 400,000 clones; over 85% were seen once.

The chain carries TRBV11-2 and TRBJ1-1; 8 nucleotides match TRBD1. The TCR comes from a woman younger than 45 who had recovered from COVID-19. Sequenced input: PBMCs or T cells enriched from blood (not recorded which). Here the CDR3 DNA reads TGTGCCAGCACGCGGACAGGGAAGAACACTGAAGCTTTCTTT. Protein sequence: CASTRTGKNTEAFF. Full variable domain (missing parts from reference TRBV11-2 and TRBJ1-1): EAGVAQSPRYKIIEKRQSVAFWCNPISGHATLYWYQQILGQGPKLLIQFQNNGVVDDSQLPKDRFSAERLKGVDSTLKIQPAKLEDSAVYLCASTRTGKNTEAFFGQGTRLTVV.